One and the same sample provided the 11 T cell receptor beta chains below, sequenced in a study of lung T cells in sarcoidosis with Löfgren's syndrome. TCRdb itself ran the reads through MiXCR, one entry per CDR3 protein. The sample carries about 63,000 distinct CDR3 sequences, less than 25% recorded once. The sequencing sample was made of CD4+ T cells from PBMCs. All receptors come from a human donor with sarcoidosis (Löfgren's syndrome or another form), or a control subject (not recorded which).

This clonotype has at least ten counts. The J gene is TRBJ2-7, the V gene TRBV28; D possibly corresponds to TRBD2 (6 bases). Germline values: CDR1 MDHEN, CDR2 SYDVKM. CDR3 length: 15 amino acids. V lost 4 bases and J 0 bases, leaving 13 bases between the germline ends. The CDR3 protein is CASSSTGTGSYEQYF. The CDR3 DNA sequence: TGTGCCAGCAGTTCTACCGGGACTGGCTCCTACGAGCAGTACTTC.

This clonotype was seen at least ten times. In DNA form, the CDR3 reads TGTGCCAGCGGACAGGGGCCGAGCAATCAGCCCCAGCATTTT. Encoded protein: CASGQGPSNQPQHF. This chain joins TRBV28 and TRBJ1-5, with 9 bases fitting TRBD1. With V trimmed by 8 bases and J by 1 base, 3 bases remained unmatched. The CDR3 is 14 residues long. Germline V lookup: CDR1 MDHEN, CDR2 SYDVKM. Full variable domain (rest looked up from reference TRBV28 and TRBJ1-5): DVKVTQSSRYLVKRTGEKVFLECVQDMDHENMFWYRQDPGLGLRLIYFSYDVKMKEKGDIPEGYSVSREKKERFSLILESASTNQTSMYLCASGQGPSNQPQHFGDGTRLSIL.

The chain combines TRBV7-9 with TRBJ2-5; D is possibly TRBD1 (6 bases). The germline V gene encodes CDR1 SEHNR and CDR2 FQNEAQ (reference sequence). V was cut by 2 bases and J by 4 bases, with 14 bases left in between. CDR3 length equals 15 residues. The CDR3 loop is CASSLLTGSSETQYF. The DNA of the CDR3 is TGTGCCAGCAGCTTACTCACAGGGTCATCAGAGACCCAGTACTTC.

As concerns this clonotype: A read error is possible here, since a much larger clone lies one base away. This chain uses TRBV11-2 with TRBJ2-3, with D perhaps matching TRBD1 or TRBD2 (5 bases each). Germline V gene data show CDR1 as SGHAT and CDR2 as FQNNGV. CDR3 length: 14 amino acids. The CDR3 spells CASSLVWGYDTRYF. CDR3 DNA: TGTGCCAGCAGCTTAGTTTGGGGGTACGATACGCGGTATTTT. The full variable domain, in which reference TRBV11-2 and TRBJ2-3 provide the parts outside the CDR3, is EAGVAQSPRYKIIEKRQSVAFWCNPISGHATLYWYQQILGQGPKLLIQFQNNGVVDDSQLPKDRFSAERLKGVDSTLKIQPAKLEDSAVYLCASSLVWGYDTRYFGPGTRLTVL.

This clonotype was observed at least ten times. CDR3 bases: TGTGCCACCAGCAGAGTAGGAGCGGGGGGCTACAATGAGCAGTTCTTC. This encodes CATSRVGAGGYNEQFF. The genes are TRBV15 and TRBJ2-1; TRBD2 matches at 9 bases. Losses at the gene ends were 1 base for V and 3 bases for J; bases not matched to a gene: 4. This CDR3 is 16 amino acids long. Germline V gives CDR1 LNHNV, CDR2 YYDKDF (reference sequence). Drawing the rest from reference TRBV15 and TRBJ2-1, the complete variable domain is DAMVIQNPRYQVTQFGKPVTLSCSQTLNHNVMYWYQQKSSQAPKLLFHYYDKDFNNEADTPDNFQSRRPNTSFCFLDIRSPGLGDTAMYLCATSRVGAGGYNEQFFGPGTRLTVL.

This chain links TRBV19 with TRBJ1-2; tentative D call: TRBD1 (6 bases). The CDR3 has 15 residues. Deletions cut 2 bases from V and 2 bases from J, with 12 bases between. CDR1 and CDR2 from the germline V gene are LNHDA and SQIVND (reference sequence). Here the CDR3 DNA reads TGTGCCAGTAGTATATGGGACACCGTCAACTATGGCTACACCTTC. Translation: CASSIWDTVNYGYTF.

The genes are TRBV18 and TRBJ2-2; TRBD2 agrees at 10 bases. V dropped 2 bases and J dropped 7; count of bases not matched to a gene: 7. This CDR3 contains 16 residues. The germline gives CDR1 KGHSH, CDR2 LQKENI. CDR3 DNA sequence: TGTGCCAGCTCACCAATAGCGGGAGGAGAGCACGGGGAGCTGTTTTTT. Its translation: CASSPIAGGEHGELFF.

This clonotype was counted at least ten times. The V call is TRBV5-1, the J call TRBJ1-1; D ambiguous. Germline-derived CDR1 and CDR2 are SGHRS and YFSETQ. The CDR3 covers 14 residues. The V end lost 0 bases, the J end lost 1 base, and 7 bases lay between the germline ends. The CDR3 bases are TGCGCCAGCAGCTTGGTTCAGCAGAACACTGAAGCTTTCTTT. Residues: CASSLVQQNTEAFF.

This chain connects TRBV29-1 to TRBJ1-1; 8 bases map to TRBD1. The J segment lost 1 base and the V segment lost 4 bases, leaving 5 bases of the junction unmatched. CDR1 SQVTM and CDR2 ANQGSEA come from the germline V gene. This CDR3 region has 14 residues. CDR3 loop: CSVGQGNGNTEAFF. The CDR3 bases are TGCAGCGTTGGACAGGGGAATGGGAACACTGAAGCTTTCTTT. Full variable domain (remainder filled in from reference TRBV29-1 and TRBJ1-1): SAVISQKPSRDICQRGTSLTIQCQVDSQVTMMFWYRQQPGQSLTLIATANQGSEATYESGFVIDKFPISRPNLTFSTLTVSNMSPEDSSIYLCSVGQGNGNTEAFFGQGTRLTVV.

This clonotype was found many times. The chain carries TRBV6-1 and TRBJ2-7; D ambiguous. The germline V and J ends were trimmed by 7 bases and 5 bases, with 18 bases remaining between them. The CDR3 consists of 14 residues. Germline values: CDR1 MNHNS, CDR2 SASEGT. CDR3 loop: CASTPPSPGHEQYV. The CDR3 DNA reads TGTGCCAGCACCCCCCCCAGTCCTGGCCACGAGCAGTACGTC.

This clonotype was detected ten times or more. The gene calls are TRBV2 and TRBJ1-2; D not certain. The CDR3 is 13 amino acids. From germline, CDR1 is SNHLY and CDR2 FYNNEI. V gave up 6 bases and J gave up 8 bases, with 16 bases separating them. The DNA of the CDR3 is TGTGCCAGCAGCCTCACCGACCGGTACGGCTACACCTTC. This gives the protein CASSLTDRYGYTF.